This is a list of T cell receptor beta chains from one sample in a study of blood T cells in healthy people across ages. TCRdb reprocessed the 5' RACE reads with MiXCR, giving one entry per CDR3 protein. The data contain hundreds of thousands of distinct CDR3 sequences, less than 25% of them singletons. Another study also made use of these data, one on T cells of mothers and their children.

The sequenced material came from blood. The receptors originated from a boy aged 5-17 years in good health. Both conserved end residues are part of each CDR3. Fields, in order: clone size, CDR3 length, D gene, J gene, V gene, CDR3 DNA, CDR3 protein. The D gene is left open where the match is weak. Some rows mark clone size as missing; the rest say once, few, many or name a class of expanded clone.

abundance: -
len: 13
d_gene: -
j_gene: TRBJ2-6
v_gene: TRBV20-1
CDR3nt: TGCAGTGCTCCCCGCTCTGGGGCCAACGTCCTGACTTTC
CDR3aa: CSAPRSGANVLTF

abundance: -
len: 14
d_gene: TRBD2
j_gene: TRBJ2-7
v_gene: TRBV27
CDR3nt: TGTGCCAGCAGTTTCCGGGGACTAGTGTCGGAGCAGTACTTC
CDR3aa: CASSFRGLVSEQYF

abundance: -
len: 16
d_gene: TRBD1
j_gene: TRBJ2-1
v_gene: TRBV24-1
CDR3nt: TGTGCCACCAGTGATCCTACAGGGGGCTGGGACAATGAGCAGTTCTTC
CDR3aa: CATSDPTGGWDNEQFF

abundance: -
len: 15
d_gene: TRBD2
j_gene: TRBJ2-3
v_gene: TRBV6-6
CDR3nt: TGTGCCAGCAGGTCGATAGCGGGAGTGGGAGATACGCAGTATTTT
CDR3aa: CASRSIAGVGDTQYF

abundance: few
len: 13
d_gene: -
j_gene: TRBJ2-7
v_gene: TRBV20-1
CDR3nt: TGCAGTGCTAGGGGGTGGGGGCGCAACGAGCAGTACTTC
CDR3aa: CSARGWGRNEQYF

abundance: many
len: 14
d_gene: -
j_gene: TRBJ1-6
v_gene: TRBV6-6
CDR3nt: TGTGCCAGCAGTTACTCCGATACTCTTTCACCCCTCCACTTT
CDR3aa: CASSYSDTLSPLHF

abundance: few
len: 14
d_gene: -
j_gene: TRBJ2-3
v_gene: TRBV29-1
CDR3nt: TGCAGCGTTGCCAGGGGCCGGAGCACAGATACGCAGTATTTT
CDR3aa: CSVARGRSTDTQYF

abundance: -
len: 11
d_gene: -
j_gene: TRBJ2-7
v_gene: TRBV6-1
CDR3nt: TGTGCCAGCAGACTCCCCAGGCTCCGGTACTTC
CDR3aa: CASRLPRLRYF

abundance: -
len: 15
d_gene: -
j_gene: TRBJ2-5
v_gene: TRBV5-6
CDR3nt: TGCGCCAGCAGGTGGACCGCTAGGGGAGACGAGACCCAGTACTTC
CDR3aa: CASRWTARGDETQYF

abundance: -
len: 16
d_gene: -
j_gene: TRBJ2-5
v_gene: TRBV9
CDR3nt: TGTGCCAGCAGCACCCCCCTTGGGGGATATGGAGAGACCCAGTACTTC
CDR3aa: CASSTPLGGYGETQYF

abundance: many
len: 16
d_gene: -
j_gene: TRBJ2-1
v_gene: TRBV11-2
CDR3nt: TGTGCCAGCAGCTTGCGATCCGATAGCTCCTACAATGAGCAGTTCTTC
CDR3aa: CASSLRSDSSYNEQFF

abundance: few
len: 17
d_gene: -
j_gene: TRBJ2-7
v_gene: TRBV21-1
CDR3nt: TGTGCCAGCAGGCGCCGGGACAGGGGGCCCTTTTACTACGAGCAGTACTTC
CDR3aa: CASRRRDRGPFYYEQYF

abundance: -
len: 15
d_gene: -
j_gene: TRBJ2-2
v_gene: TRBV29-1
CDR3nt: TGCAGCTCGGCGGGCGGGCCTCAAGGCACCGGGGAGCTGTTTTTT
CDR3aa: CSSAGGPQGTGELFF

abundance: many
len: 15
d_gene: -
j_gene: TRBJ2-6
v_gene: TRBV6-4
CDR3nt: TGTGCCAGCAGTGACCCCGGTTCTGGGGCCAACGTCCTGACTTTC
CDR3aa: CASSDPGSGANVLTF

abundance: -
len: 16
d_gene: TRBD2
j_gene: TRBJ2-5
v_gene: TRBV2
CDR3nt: TGTGCCGGCAGTGAGGGTGCTAGCGGTCCTTGGGGGACCCAGTACTTC
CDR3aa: CAGSEGASGPWGTQYF

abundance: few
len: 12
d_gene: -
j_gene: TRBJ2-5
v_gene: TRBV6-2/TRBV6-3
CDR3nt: TGTGCCGGAGGTAAATCTCAAGAGACCCAGTACTTC
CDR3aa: CAGGKSQETQYF

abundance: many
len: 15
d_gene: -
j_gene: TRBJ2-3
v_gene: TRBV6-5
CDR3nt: TGTGCCAGCAGTTTATTCGGACCCTCAACAGATACGCAGTATTTT
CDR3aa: CASSLFGPSTDTQYF

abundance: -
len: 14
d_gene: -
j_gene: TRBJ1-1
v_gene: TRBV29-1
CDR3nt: TGCAGCGTTAGGACCAACAATGCGAACACTGAAGCTTTCTTT
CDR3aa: CSVRTNNANTEAFF

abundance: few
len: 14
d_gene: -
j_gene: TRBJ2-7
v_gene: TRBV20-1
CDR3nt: TGCAGTGCTAGACAGGCGGTTAACTCCTACGAGCAGTACTTC
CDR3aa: CSARQAVNSYEQYF

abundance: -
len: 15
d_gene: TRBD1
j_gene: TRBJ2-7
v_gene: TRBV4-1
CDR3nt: TGCGCCAGCAGCCAAGAAGGACAGGGATTAAACGAGCGGTACTTC
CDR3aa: CASSQEGQGLNERYF

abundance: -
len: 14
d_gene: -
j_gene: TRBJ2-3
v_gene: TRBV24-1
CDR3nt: TGTGCCACCAGCAAGACAGGTAGCACAGATACGCAGTATTTT
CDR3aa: CATSKTGSTDTQYF

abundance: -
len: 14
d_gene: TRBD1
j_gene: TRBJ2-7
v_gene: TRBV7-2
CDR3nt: TGTGCCAGCAGCTTTGACAGGGGTTACTACGAGCAGTACTTC
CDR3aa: CASSFDRGYYEQYF

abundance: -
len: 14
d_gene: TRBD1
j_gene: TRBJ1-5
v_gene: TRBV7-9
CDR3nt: TGTGCCAGCAGCTCAGGACAGGGCGAGCAGCCCCAGCATTTT
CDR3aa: CASSSGQGEQPQHF

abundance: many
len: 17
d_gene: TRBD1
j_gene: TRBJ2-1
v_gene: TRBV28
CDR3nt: TGTGCCAGCAGTCATAACCGGGACAGGGGGCTACTTAATGAGCAGTTCTTC
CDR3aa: CASSHNRDRGLLNEQFF

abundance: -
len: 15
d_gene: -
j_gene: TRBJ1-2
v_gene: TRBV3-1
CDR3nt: TGTGCCAGCAGCCAAGGGAACACAGGGAGGTATGGCTACACCTTC
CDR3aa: CASSQGNTGRYGYTF

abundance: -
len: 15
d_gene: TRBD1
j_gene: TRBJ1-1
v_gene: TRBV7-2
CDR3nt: TGTGCCAGCAGCTCATTGGACAGGCGGAACACTGAAGCTTTCTTT
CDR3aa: CASSSLDRRNTEAFF

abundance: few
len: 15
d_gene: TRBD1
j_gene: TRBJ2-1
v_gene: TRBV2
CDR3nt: TGTGCCAGCAGTCAGACAGGACAGGGTTTCAATGAGCAGTTCTTC
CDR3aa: CASSQTGQGFNEQFF

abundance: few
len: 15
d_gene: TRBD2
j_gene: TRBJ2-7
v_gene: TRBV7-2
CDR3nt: TGTGCCAGCAGCTCTAGCGGGGGCGCCTGGTACGAGCAGTACTTC
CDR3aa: CASSSSGGAWYEQYF